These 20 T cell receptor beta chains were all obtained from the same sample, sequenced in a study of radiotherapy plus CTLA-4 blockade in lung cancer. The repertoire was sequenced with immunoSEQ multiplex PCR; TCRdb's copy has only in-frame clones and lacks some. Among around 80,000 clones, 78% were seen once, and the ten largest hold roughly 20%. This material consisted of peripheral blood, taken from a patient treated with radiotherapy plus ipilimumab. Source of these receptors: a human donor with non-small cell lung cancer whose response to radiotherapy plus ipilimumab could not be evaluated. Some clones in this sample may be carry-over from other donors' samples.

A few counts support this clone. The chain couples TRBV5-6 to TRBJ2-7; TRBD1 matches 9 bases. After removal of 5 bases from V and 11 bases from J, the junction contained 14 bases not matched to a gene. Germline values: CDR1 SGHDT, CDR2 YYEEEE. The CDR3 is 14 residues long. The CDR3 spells CASRGRDRVWRKYF. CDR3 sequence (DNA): TGTGCCAGCAGGGGGCGGGACAGGGTATGGCGGAAGTACTTC.

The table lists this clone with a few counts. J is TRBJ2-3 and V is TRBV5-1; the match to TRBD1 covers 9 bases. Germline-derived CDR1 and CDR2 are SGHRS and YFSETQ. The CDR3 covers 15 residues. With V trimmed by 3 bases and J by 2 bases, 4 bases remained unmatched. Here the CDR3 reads CASSSGTGYTDTQYF. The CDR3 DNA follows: TGCGCCAGCAGCTCTGGGACAGGGTACACAGATACGCAGTATTTT.

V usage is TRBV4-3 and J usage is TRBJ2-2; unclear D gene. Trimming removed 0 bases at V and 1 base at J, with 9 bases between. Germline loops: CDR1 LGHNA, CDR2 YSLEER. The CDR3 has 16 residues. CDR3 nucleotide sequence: TGCGCCAGCAGCCAAGATCCCTTGCGGAACACCGGGGAGCTGTTTTTT. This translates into CASSQDPLRNTGELFF.

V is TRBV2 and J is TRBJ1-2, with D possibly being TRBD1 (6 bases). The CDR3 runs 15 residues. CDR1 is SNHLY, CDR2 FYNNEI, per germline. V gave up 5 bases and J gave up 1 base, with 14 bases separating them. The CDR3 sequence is CASSTLGGSNYGYTF. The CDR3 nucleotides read TGTGCCAGCAGTACTCTTGGGGGCAGTAACTATGGCTACACCTTC.

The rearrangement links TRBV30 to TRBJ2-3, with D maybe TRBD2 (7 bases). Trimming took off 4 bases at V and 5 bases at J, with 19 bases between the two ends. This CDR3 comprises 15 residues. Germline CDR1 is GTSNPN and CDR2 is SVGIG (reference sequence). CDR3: CAWNPPGGPVDTQYF. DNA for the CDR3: TGTGCCTGGAACCCTCCCGGGGGGCCGGTAGATACGCAGTATTTT. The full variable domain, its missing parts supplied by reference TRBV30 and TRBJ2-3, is SQTIHQWPATLVQPVGSPLSLECTVEGTSNPNLYWYRQAAGRGLQLLFYSVGIGQISSEVPQNLSASRPQDRQFILSSKKLLLSDSGFYLCAWNPPGGPVDTQYFGPGTRLTVL.

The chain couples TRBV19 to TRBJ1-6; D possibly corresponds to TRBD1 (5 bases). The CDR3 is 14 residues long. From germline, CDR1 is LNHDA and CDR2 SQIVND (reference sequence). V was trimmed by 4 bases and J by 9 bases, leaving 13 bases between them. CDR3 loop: CASSTGDRGSPLHF. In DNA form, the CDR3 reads TGTGCCAGTAGTACGGGGGATAGGGGTTCACCCCTCCACTTT.

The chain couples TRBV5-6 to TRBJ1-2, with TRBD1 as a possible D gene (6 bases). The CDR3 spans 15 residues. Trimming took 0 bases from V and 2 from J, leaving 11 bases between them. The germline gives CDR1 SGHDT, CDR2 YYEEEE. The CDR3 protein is CASSLGPQGNYGYTF. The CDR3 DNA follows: TGTGCCAGCAGCTTGGGGCCTCAGGGGAACTATGGCTACACCTTC.

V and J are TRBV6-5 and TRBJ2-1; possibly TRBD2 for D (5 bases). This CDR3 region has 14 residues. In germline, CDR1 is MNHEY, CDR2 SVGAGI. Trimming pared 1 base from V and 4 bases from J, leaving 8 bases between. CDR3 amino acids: CASSYFGGYNEQFF. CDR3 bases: TGTGCCAGCAGTTACTTTGGCGGGTACAATGAGCAGTTCTTC.

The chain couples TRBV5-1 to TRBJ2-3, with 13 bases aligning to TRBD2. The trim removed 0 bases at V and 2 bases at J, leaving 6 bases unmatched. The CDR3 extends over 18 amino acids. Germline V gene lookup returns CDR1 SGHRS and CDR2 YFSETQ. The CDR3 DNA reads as TGCGCCAGCAGCTTGGGGCAGACTAGCGGGGGGTTCACAGATACGCAGTATTTT. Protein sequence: CASSLGQTSGGFTDTQYF.

The CDR3 loop reads CAWSPRRVYEQYF. For the CDR3, the DNA is TGTGCCTGGAGTCCTAGGAGGGTCTACGAGCAGTACTTC. The chain has TRBV30 and TRBJ2-7; TRBD2 is a possible D gene (6 bases). CDR3 size: 13 residues. The V end lost 2 bases, the J end lost 3 bases, and 11 bases lay between the germline ends. The germline CDR1 and CDR2 sequences are GTSNPN and SVGIG (reference sequence).

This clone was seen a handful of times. The chain's CDR3 is CASTSGAGANVLTF. The CDR3, as DNA: TGTGCCAGCACATCGGGGGCTGGGGCCAACGTCCTGACTTTC. The chain joins TRBV28 to TRBJ2-6, with TRBD2 as a possible D gene (6 bases). V lost 7 bases, J lost 2 bases, and 9 bases lay in between. Germline values: CDR1 MDHEN, CDR2 SYDVKM. The CDR3 loop spans 14 amino acids.

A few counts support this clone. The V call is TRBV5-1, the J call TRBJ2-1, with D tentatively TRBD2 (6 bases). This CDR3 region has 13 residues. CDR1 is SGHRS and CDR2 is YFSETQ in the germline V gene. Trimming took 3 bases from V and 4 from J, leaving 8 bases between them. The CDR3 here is CASSYGTYNEQFF. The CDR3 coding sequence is TGCGCCAGCAGCTACGGGACTTACAATGAGCAGTTCTTC.

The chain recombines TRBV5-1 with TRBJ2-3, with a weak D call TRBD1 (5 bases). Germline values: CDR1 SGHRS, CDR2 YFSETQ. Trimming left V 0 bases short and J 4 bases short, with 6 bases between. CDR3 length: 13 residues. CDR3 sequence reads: CASSLEGADTQYF. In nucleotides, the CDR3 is TGCGCCAGCAGCTTGGAAGGGGCAGATACGCAGTATTTT.

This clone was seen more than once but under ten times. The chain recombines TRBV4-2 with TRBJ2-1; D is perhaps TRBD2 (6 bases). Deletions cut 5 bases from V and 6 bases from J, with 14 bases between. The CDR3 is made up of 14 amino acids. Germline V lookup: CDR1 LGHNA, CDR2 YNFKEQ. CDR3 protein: CASSYAGTFNEQFF. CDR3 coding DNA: TGTGCCAGCAGCTATGCCGGGACTTTCAATGAGCAGTTCTTC.

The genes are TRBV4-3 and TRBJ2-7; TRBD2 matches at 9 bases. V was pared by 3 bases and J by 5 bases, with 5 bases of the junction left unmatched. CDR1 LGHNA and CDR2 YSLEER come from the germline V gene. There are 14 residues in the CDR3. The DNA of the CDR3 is TGCGCCAGCAGCCACAGGACTAGCGTCGACGAGCAGTACTTC. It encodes CASSHRTSVDEQYF.

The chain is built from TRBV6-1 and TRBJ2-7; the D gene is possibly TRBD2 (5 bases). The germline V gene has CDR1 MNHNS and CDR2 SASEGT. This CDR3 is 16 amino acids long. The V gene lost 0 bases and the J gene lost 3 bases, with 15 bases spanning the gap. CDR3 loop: CASSEARAGDDYEQYF. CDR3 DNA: TGTGCCAGCAGTGAAGCGAGGGCTGGGGATGACTACGAGCAGTACTTC.

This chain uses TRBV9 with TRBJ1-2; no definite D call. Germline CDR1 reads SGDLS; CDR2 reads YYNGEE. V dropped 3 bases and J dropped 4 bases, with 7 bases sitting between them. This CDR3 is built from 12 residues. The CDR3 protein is CASSADFYGYTF. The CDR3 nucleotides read TGTGCCAGCAGCGCGGACTTCTATGGCTACACCTTC.

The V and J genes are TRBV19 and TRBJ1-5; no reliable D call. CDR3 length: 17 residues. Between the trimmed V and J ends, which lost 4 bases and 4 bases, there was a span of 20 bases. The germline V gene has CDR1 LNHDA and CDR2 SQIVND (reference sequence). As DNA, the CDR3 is TGTGCCAGTAGTAAGGAGGAGGTGGTGACCCTTAATCAGCCCCAGCATTTT. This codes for CASSKEEVVTLNQPQHF.

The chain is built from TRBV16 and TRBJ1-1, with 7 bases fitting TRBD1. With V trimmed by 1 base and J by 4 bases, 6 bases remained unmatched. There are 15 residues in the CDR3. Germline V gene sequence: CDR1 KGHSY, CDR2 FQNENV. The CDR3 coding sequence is TGTGCCAGCAGCCAATTGAAGGGGGCGCGCACTGAAGCTTTCTTT. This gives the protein CASSQLKGARTEAFF.

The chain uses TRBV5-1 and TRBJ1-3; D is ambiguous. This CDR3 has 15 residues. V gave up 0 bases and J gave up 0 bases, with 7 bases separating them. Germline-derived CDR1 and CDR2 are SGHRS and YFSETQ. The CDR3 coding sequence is TGCGCCAGCAGCTTGGACAGTTACTCTGGAAACACCATATATTTT. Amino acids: CASSLDSYSGNTIYF. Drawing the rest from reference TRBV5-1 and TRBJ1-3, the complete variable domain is KAGVTQTPRYLIKTRGQQVTLSCSPISGHRSVSWYQQTPGQGLQFLFEYFSETQRNKGNFPGRFSGRQFSNSRSEMNVSTLELGDSALYLCASSLDSYSGNTIYFGEGSWLTVV.